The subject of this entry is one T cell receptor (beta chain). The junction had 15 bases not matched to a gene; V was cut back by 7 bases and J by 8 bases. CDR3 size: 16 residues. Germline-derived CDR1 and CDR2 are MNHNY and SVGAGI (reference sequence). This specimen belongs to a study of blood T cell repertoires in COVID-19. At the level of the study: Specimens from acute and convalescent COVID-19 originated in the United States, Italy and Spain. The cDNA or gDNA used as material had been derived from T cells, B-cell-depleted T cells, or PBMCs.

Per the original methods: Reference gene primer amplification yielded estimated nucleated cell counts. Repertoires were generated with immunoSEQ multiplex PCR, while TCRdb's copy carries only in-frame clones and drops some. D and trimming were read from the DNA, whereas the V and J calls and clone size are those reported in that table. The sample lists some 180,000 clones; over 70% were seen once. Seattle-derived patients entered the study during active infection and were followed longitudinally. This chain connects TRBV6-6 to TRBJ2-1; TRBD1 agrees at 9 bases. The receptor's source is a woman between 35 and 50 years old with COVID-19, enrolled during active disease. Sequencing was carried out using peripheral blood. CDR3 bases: TGTGCCAGCACCCGCTATGGACAGGGGATTATGCATGAGCAGTTCTTC. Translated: CASTRYGQGIMHEQFF.